Included here is one T cell receptor beta chain sequence, with context. Its specificity is not known. The source of the sample is a study of T cell responses to AZD1222 COVID-19 vaccine. General study results and limits: Clonal diversity was possibly underestimated, and the donors were mostly white British, with more females. A rise in Spike-specific TCR breadth and depth followed two AZD1222 doses. Repertoire sampling was restricted to post-peak T cell response timepoints. Seropositive at baseline were only six AZD1222 recipients.

Repertoires were generated with immunoSEQ multiplex PCR, while TCRdb's copy carries only in-frame clones and drops some. The sample consists of around 160,000 clones, 90% to 95% of them appearing once. CDR3 length: 14 residues. Trimming took 3 bases from V and 8 from J; bases not matched to a gene: 7. The germline V gene encodes CDR1 LNHDA and CDR2 SQIVND (reference sequence). This chain connects TRBV19 to TRBJ2-1; 7 nucleotides align to TRBD2. The source of this sequence is an adult in good health. This material consisted of peripheral blood, taken on day 0 of AZD1222 vaccination. The CDR3 spells CASSIGAGLDEQFF. For the CDR3, the DNA is TGTGCCAGTAGTATTGGAGCGGGGTTAGATGAGCAGTTCTTC.